This TCR beta chain was identified in a study of shared clonotypes between healthy human individuals. TCRdb's table, derived via immunoSEQ multiplex PCR, lists solely in-frame clones and lacks some. The sample has nearly 1 million clones, 76% seen once. Germline trimming cut 1 base from V and 8 bases from J; bases unmatched to any gene: 11. Germline lookup yields CDR1 LNHNV and CDR2 YYDKDF (reference sequence). This CDR3 is 18 amino acids long. This sequence was found in a man aged 18 to 29 in good health. The rearrangement uses TRBV15 and TRBJ1-4; 12 bases line up with TRBD1. Sample: memory CD4+ T cells sorted from blood. Sample subset: CD45RA-negative fraction. The CDR3 spells CATSRGGTGGALGEKLFF. The DNA for the CDR3 is TGTGCCACCAGCAGAGGGGGGACAGGGGGCGCACTAGGCGAAAAACTGTTTTTT.